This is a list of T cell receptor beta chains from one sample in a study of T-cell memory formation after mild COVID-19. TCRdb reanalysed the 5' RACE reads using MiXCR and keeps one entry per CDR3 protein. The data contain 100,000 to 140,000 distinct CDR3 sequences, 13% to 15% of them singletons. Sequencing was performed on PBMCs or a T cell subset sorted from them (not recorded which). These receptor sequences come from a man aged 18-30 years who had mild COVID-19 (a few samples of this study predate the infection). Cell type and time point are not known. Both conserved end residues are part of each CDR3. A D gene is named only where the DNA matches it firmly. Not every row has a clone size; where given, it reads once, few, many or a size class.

CDR3 DNA: TGTGCCAGCAGTCCCCTTGGCCGGACCTCTAAGGATGAGCAGTTCTTC
CDR3 protein: CASSPLGRTSKDEQFF
clone size: few
CDR3 length: 16
V gene: TRBV2
J gene: TRBJ2-1
D gene: NA

CDR3 DNA: TGCGCCAGCAGCTTGCGGACAGCCTACTATGGCTACACCTTC
CDR3 protein: CASSLRTAYYGYTF
clone size: NA
CDR3 length: 14
V gene: TRBV5-1
J gene: TRBJ1-2
D gene: NA

CDR3 DNA: TGTGCCAGCAGCCCTTGGGGGTATAATTCACCCCTCCACTTT
CDR3 protein: CASSPWGYNSPLHF
clone size: NA
CDR3 length: 14
V gene: TRBV12-3/TRBV12-4
J gene: TRBJ1-6
D gene: NA

CDR3 DNA: TGTGCCAGCAGGGGGGGGTACTATTCACCCCTCCACTTT
CDR3 protein: CASRGGYYSPLHF
clone size: NA
CDR3 length: 13
V gene: TRBV27
J gene: TRBJ1-6
D gene: NA

CDR3 DNA: TGTGCCAGCAGCCCAAGGACAGGGGGCGATTCTGAAGCTTTCTTT
CDR3 protein: CASSPRTGGDSEAFF
clone size: few
CDR3 length: 15
V gene: TRBV13
J gene: TRBJ1-1
D gene: TRBD1

CDR3 DNA: TGTGCCAGCAGTTACCCGGAGGAGGCCGCCCGATATTGCTACACCTTC
CDR3 protein: CASSYPEEAARYCYTF
clone size: few
CDR3 length: 16
V gene: TRBV6-2/TRBV6-3
J gene: TRBJ1-2
D gene: NA

CDR3 DNA: TGCAGCGTTGATAACAGGGCTAGCACAGATACGCAGTATTTT
CDR3 protein: CSVDNRASTDTQYF
clone size: few
CDR3 length: 14
V gene: TRBV29-1
J gene: TRBJ2-3
D gene: NA

CDR3 DNA: TGTGCCAGCAGCCTTGCGGGTTTGGAAGAGACCCAGTACTTC
CDR3 protein: CASSLAGLEETQYF
clone size: many
CDR3 length: 14
V gene: TRBV7-9
J gene: TRBJ2-5
D gene: NA

CDR3 DNA: TGCGCCAGCAGCTTGGCCCTTCTATCGGGCACAGATACGCAGTATTTT
CDR3 protein: CASSLALLSGTDTQYF
clone size: NA
CDR3 length: 16
V gene: TRBV5-1
J gene: TRBJ2-3
D gene: NA

CDR3 DNA: TGTGCCACCAGCAGAGCATTGGGACTTATGGGGGAGACCCAGTACTTC
CDR3 protein: CATSRALGLMGETQYF
clone size: few
CDR3 length: 16
V gene: TRBV15
J gene: TRBJ2-5
D gene: NA

CDR3 DNA: TGTGCCAGCAGTGAGACAGGGGCAACTAACTATGGCTACACCTTC
CDR3 protein: CASSETGATNYGYTF
clone size: medium-sized
CDR3 length: 15
V gene: TRBV6-1
J gene: TRBJ1-2
D gene: TRBD1

CDR3 DNA: TGCAGTGCTAGAGATCGTTGGGGGACAGTCCCTAACTATGGCTACACCTTC
CDR3 protein: CSARDRWGTVPNYGYTF
clone size: NA
CDR3 length: 17
V gene: TRBV20-1
J gene: TRBJ1-2
D gene: TRBD1

CDR3 DNA: TGTGCCAGCAGAGGTATCCGGGACCAAGAGACCCAGTACTTC
CDR3 protein: CASRGIRDQETQYF
clone size: NA
CDR3 length: 14
V gene: TRBV6-2/TRBV6-3
J gene: TRBJ2-5
D gene: NA

CDR3 DNA: TGTGCCAGCAGCTTCGGCCAGGGGTTGGGCGGGGAGCTGTTTTTT
CDR3 protein: CASSFGQGLGGELFF
clone size: NA
CDR3 length: 15
V gene: TRBV11-2
J gene: TRBJ2-2
D gene: NA

CDR3 DNA: TGTGCCAGCAGAGTCGGGGGGGGTATGAACGAGACCCAGTACTTC
CDR3 protein: CASRVGGGMNETQYF
clone size: few
CDR3 length: 15
V gene: TRBV12-3/TRBV12-4
J gene: TRBJ2-5
D gene: TRBD2

CDR3 DNA: TGCAGCGGGCGGGACAGGGAACCAGATACGCAGTATTTT
CDR3 protein: CSGRDREPDTQYF
clone size: many
CDR3 length: 13
V gene: TRBV29-1
J gene: TRBJ2-3
D gene: TRBD1

CDR3 DNA: TGTGCCAGCAGCCAGGCTGGGGGATCGTTGAACACTGAAGCTTTCTTT
CDR3 protein: CASSQAGGSLNTEAFF
clone size: few
CDR3 length: 16
V gene: TRBV6-6
J gene: TRBJ1-1
D gene: NA

CDR3 DNA: TGTGCCAGCAGCTTTGGGGGCATCGTGGGCTACACCTTC
CDR3 protein: CASSFGGIVGYTF
clone size: NA
CDR3 length: 13
V gene: TRBV12-1
J gene: TRBJ1-2
D gene: NA

CDR3 DNA: TGCGCCAGCAGCCCAGGAAGCCCTAGCACAGATACGCAGTATTTT
CDR3 protein: CASSPGSPSTDTQYF
clone size: many
CDR3 length: 15
V gene: TRBV4-1
J gene: TRBJ2-3
D gene: NA

CDR3 DNA: TGCAGTGCTAATAGCCCAGGCACCAAATGGGGGCCCACAGATACGCAGTATTTT
CDR3 protein: CSANSPGTKWGPTDTQYF
clone size: NA
CDR3 length: 18
V gene: TRBV20-1
J gene: TRBJ2-3
D gene: NA

CDR3 DNA: TGTGCCAGCAGCTCGTACGAAGGGGCGGGAGATACGCAGTATTTT
CDR3 protein: CASSSYEGAGDTQYF
clone size: few
CDR3 length: 15
V gene: TRBV7-9
J gene: TRBJ2-3
D gene: NA

CDR3 DNA: TGTGCCAGCAGTCACACCTTGGGGGCCACTGAAGCTTTCTTT
CDR3 protein: CASSHTLGATEAFF
clone size: NA
CDR3 length: 14
V gene: TRBV12-3/TRBV12-4
J gene: TRBJ1-1
D gene: NA

CDR3 DNA: TGTGCCAGTTGGACAGCCACCGGGGAGCTGTTTTTT
CDR3 protein: CASWTATGELFF
clone size: many
CDR3 length: 12
V gene: TRBV19
J gene: TRBJ2-2
D gene: NA

CDR3 DNA: TGTGCCAGCAGTGAATCAGCTCGTTCACCCCTCCACTTT
CDR3 protein: CASSESARSPLHF
clone size: few
CDR3 length: 13
V gene: TRBV25-1
J gene: TRBJ1-6
D gene: NA

CDR3 DNA: TGTGCCAGCAGTTACGGGACAGAGGTAAATGAGCAGTTCTTC
CDR3 protein: CASSYGTEVNEQFF
clone size: few
CDR3 length: 14
V gene: TRBV6-2/TRBV6-3
J gene: TRBJ2-1
D gene: TRBD1

CDR3 DNA: TGCGCCAGCAGCCAAGAGAGGGCATCTAATGAAAAACTGTTTTTT
CDR3 protein: CASSQERASNEKLFF
clone size: NA
CDR3 length: 15
V gene: TRBV4-1
J gene: TRBJ1-4
D gene: NA

CDR3 DNA: TGTGCCAGCAGCGTAGCGGGACTATCCTACAATGAGCAGTTCTTC
CDR3 protein: CASSVAGLSYNEQFF
clone size: NA
CDR3 length: 15
V gene: TRBV9
J gene: TRBJ2-1
D gene: TRBD2

CDR3 DNA: TGCGCCAGCAGCCAAGATGGGACAGGCATAGAGACCCAGTACTTC
CDR3 protein: CASSQDGTGIETQYF
clone size: few
CDR3 length: 15
V gene: TRBV4-3
J gene: TRBJ2-5
D gene: TRBD1

CDR3 DNA: TGTGCCAGCACCGGGACAGGTTACCACGAGCAGTACTTC
CDR3 protein: CASTGTGYHEQYF
clone size: NA
CDR3 length: 13
V gene: TRBV27
J gene: TRBJ2-7
D gene: TRBD1

CDR3 DNA: TGTGCCAGCAGTCTTTTAAATGAAAAACTGTTTTTT
CDR3 protein: CASSLLNEKLFF
clone size: few
CDR3 length: 12
V gene: TRBV12-3/TRBV12-4
J gene: TRBJ1-4
D gene: NA

CDR3 DNA: TGCGCCAGCAGCCAGGGCGGGACAGGGTATCAGAACACTGAAGCTTTCTTT
CDR3 protein: CASSQGGTGYQNTEAFF
clone size: few
CDR3 length: 17
V gene: TRBV4-3
J gene: TRBJ1-1
D gene: TRBD1

CDR3 DNA: TGCGCCAGCAGCCACCAGGTCGACGAGACCCAGTACTTC
CDR3 protein: CASSHQVDETQYF
clone size: few
CDR3 length: 13
V gene: TRBV4-1
J gene: TRBJ2-5
D gene: NA

CDR3 DNA: TGTGCCAGCAGATTAGGAGTGGGACAGTACGAGCAGTACTTC
CDR3 protein: CASRLGVGQYEQYF
clone size: NA
CDR3 length: 14
V gene: TRBV11-1
J gene: TRBJ2-7
D gene: TRBD1

CDR3 DNA: TGTGCCAGCAGTTTAGGACTAGCGGGGATCACAGATACGCAGTATTTT
CDR3 protein: CASSLGLAGITDTQYF
clone size: few
CDR3 length: 16
V gene: TRBV7-9
J gene: TRBJ2-3
D gene: TRBD2

CDR3 DNA: TGTGCCAGCAGCCGCGACCCCAGGTCGATGGCGGGGGAGTCAAAGTACATTCAGTACTTC
CDR3 protein: CASSRDPRSMAGESKYIQYF
clone size: few
CDR3 length: 20
V gene: TRBV7-4
J gene: TRBJ2-4
D gene: TRBD2

CDR3 DNA: TGTGCCAGCAGCCTTAAGGACTGGAGTTTTACGACTAATGAAAAACTGTTTTTT
CDR3 protein: CASSLKDWSFTTNEKLFF
clone size: few
CDR3 length: 18
V gene: TRBV12-3/TRBV12-4
J gene: TRBJ1-4
D gene: NA

CDR3 DNA: TGTGCCACGCTACAGGGGCGCTTGGACACTGAAGCTTTCTTT
CDR3 protein: CATLQGRLDTEAFF
clone size: many
CDR3 length: 14
V gene: TRBV6-6
J gene: TRBJ1-1
D gene: TRBD1

CDR3 DNA: TGTGCCAGCAGTTTCCGGGGCGGCTTCTATGGCTACACCTTC
CDR3 protein: CASSFRGGFYGYTF
clone size: many
CDR3 length: 14
V gene: TRBV12-3/TRBV12-4
J gene: TRBJ1-2
D gene: NA

CDR3 DNA: TGTGCCAGCAGTCCCCAAGCTGGGGGAACCGGGGAGCTGTTTTTT
CDR3 protein: CASSPQAGGTGELFF
clone size: NA
CDR3 length: 15
V gene: TRBV6-1
J gene: TRBJ2-2
D gene: NA

CDR3 DNA: TGTGCCAGCAGCTTAGCCCAGGGAATCACTGAAGCTTTCTTT
CDR3 protein: CASSLAQGITEAFF
clone size: many
CDR3 length: 14
V gene: TRBV13
J gene: TRBJ1-1
D gene: NA